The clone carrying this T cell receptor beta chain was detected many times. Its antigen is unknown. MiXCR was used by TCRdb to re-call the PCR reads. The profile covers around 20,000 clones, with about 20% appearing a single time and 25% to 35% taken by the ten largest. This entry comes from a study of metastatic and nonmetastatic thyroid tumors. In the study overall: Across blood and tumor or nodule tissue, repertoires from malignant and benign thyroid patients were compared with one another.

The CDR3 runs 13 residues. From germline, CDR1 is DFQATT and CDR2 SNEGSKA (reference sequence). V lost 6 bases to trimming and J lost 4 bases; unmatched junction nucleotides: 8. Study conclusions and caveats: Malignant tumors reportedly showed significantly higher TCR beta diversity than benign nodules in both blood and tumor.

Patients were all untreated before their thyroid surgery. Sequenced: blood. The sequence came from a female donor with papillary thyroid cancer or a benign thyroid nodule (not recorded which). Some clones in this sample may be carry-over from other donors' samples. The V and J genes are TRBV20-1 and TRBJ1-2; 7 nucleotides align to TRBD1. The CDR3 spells CSATKQGIYGYTF. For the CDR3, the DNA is TGCAGTGCCACAAAACAGGGGATCTATGGCTACACCTTC.